Listed below are T cell receptor beta chains from one sample, sequenced in a study of T cells of healthy individuals. TCRdb re-analysed the 5' RACE reads in MiXCR, keeping a single row per CDR3 protein. The top ten clones hold around 9.6% of a sample with some 41,000 distinct CDR3 sequences, 4% to 5% of them seen once. Receptors were obtained from a human donor in good health. Each CDR3 is given with its conserved first and last residue. The D gene is left open where the match is weak. For some rows the clone size is stated as once, few or many, or as a class when expanded; others skip it.

D | J | size | V | DNA | CDR3
NA | TRBJ2-1 | many | TRBV5-1 | TGCGCCAGCAGCTTGGCCTCCGAGTATAATGAGCAGTTCTTC | CASSLASEYNEQFF
NA | TRBJ2-1 | many | TRBV20-1 | TGCAGTGCCAGCTCCAGGGAAAGTGAGCAGTTCTTC | CSASSRESEQFF
NA | TRBJ1-1 | few | TRBV30 | TGTGCCTGGAAAGGGAACACTGAAGCTTTCTTT | CAWKGNTEAFF
NA | TRBJ1-5 | few | TRBV6-5 | TGTGCCAGCAGGAGACTGGCTAATCAGCCCCAGCATTTT | CASRRLANQPQHF
TRBD1 | TRBJ2-7 | medium-sized | TRBV20-1 | TGCAGTGTGAAACCGGGACAGGGGGACTACGAGCAGTACTTC | CSVKPGQGDYEQYF
NA | TRBJ2-4 | many | TRBV28 | TGTGCCAGCAGACAGATTTATCGGGGGCAGGGAAACATTCAGTACTTC | CASRQIYRGQGNIQYF
NA | TRBJ1-2 | few | TRBV5-1 | TGCGCCAGCAGCCCGCTCGGGGAGCGGCATGGCTACACCTTC | CASSPLGERHGYTF
NA | TRBJ2-3 | many | TRBV27 | TGTGCCAGCAGTTCGGTTAGTCTGGGCACAGATACGCAGTATTTT | CASSSVSLGTDTQYF
NA | TRBJ2-3 | few | TRBV7-3 | TGTGCCAGCAGCTTAAGCGGGTCAGATACGCAGTATTTT | CASSLSGSDTQYF
TRBD1 | TRBJ1-6 | many | TRBV5-1 | TGCGCCAGCAGCTTATCCGGGACAGGTTATTCACCCCTCCACTTT | CASSLSGTGYSPLHF
NA | TRBJ1-2 | few | TRBV12-3/TRBV12-4 | TGTGCCAGCAGTTTAGGCCAGATTAATGGCTACACCTTC | CASSLGQINGYTF
NA | TRBJ2-6 | many | TRBV4-2 | TGTGCCAGCAGCCAAGAAAGGGGGGGGGCCAACGTCCTGACTTTC | CASSQERGGANVLTF
NA | TRBJ2-2 | NA | TRBV24-1 | TGTGCCACCAGTGCGGGGTTCGACACCGGGGAGCTGTTTTTT | CATSAGFDTGELFF
TRBD2 | TRBJ2-3 | many | TRBV6-1 | TGTGCCAGCAGTTCCCTAGCGGGGGACACAGATACGCAGTATTTT | CASSSLAGDTDTQYF
NA | TRBJ1-2 | many | TRBV15 | TGTGCCACCAGCAGAGGTACCGGCAGGGCTGCCTATGGCTACACCTTC | CATSRGTGRAAYGYTF
NA | TRBJ1-4 | NA | TRBV18 | TGTGCCAGCTCACCAGATGTTGAAAAACTGTTTTTT | CASSPDVEKLFF
TRBD2 | TRBJ2-5 | few | TRBV3-1 | TGTGCCAGCAGCCAGCTAGGGACTAGCGGGGAGACCCAGTACTTC | CASSQLGTSGETQYF
TRBD2 | TRBJ2-7 | many | TRBV9 | TGTGCCAGCAGCGTAGAAGCTAGCGGTTACTACGAGCAGTACTTC | CASSVEASGYYEQYF
NA | TRBJ2-7 | many | TRBV29-1 | TGCAGCGTAAGAAGCTACGAGCAGTACTTC | CSVRSYEQYF
NA | TRBJ1-5 | NA | TRBV6-1 | TGTGCCAGCAGTACCCAGAAGGGGAGCAATCAGCCCCAGCATTTT | CASSTQKGSNQPQHF
NA | TRBJ2-5 | many | TRBV12-3/TRBV12-4 | TGTGCCAGCAGTTTCGGTGGGAAAGAAGAGACCCAGTACTTC | CASSFGGKEETQYF
TRBD1 | TRBJ1-2 | many | TRBV4-1 | TGCGCCAGCAGCCAGGGGACAGGGGGCCTAGGCTACACCTTC | CASSQGTGGLGYTF
NA | TRBJ1-2 | many | TRBV5-1 | TGCGCCAGCAGCTTGGGGGGACAATCCAGAAGACTCGCGGACAGCAGTGATAACTATGGCTACACCTTC | CASSLGGQSRRLADSSDNYGYTF
NA | TRBJ2-7 | few | TRBV6-2/TRBV6-3 | TGTGCCAGCTCCGGGACGCTCTACGAGCAGTACTTC | CASSGTLYEQYF
NA | TRBJ2-3 | many | TRBV11-2 | TGTGCCAGCAGCGCATTGAGTATTGGGCCTAGCACAGATACGCAGTATTTT | CASSALSIGPSTDTQYF
TRBD1 | TRBJ2-3 | many | TRBV6-4 | TGTGCCAGCAGTGAGTCAGGGGGAGGCACAGATACGCAGTATTTT | CASSESGGGTDTQYF
NA | TRBJ1-1 | many | TRBV29-1 | TGCAGCGTTGACCGGGACGGTACAATGAACACTGAAGCTTTCTTT | CSVDRDGTMNTEAFF
NA | TRBJ1-3 | many | TRBV4-2 | TGTGCCAGCAGCCAAGGTGTTACAGCGGGAAACACCATATATTTT | CASSQGVTAGNTIYF
NA | TRBJ1-6 | many | TRBV20-1 | TGCAGTGCGGAGGGGCCACCAAATTCACCCCTCCACTTT | CSAEGPPNSPLHF
NA | TRBJ2-5 | NA | TRBV11-1 | TGTGCCAGCAGCTCCGGGAGTTTACAGTCAGGGGAGACCCAGTACTTC | CASSSGSLQSGETQYF
NA | TRBJ2-7 | NA | TRBV5-1 | TGCGCCAGCAGCTTGGCCATGGGATACGAGCAGTACTTC | CASSLAMGYEQYF
NA | TRBJ1-6 | many | TRBV15 | TGTGCCACCAGCAGAGTAGCGCGGGGGAATTCACCCCTCCACTTT | CATSRVARGNSPLHF
TRBD1 | TRBJ1-4 | few | TRBV14 | TGTGCCAGCAGCCGCTCAGGGGGACTTAATGAAAAACTGTTTTTT | CASSRSGGLNEKLFF
TRBD1 | TRBJ1-2 | many | TRBV11-2 | TGTGCCAGCAGCCCGGACAGGCACTATGGCTACACCTTC | CASSPDRHYGYTF
NA | TRBJ2-1 | few | TRBV7-9 | TGTGCCAGCAGCCCTTGGGCAGGTACCCACAATGAGCAGTTCTTC | CASSPWAGTHNEQFF
NA | TRBJ1-6 | NA | TRBV14 | TGTGCCAGCAGCCGAGGGACACACAATAATTCACCCCTCCACTTT | CASSRGTHNNSPLHF
TRBD2 | TRBJ2-2 | many | TRBV4-3 | TGCGCCAGCAGCCAATTGACTAGCGTCACCGGGGAGCTGTTTTTT | CASSQLTSVTGELFF
NA | TRBJ2-7 | few | TRBV5-4 | TGTGCCAGCAGCCATGGACGTGAGACCTACGAGCAGTACTTC | CASSHGRETYEQYF
TRBD1 | TRBJ2-5 | many | TRBV27 | TGTGCCAGCAGTCCCCGGGGGGACAGGGGAGAGACCCAGTACTTC | CASSPRGDRGETQYF
NA | TRBJ1-5 | few | TRBV4-1 | TGCGCCAGCAGCCGGCTGGGAGTTCAGCCCCAGCATTTT | CASSRLGVQPQHF
TRBD2 | TRBJ2-7 | many | TRBV13 | TGTGCCAGCAGCCGATGGGGGGGGGAGCAGTACTTC | CASSRWGGEQYF
NA | TRBJ2-1 | many | TRBV7-3 | TGTGCCAGCAGCTTATTGAGGGGAAGAGAGCAGTTCTTC | CASSLLRGREQFF
NA | TRBJ1-1 | many | TRBV10-3 | TGTGCCATCAGCCCCGAGGACGACGAGTTGATCTTT | CAISPEDDELIF
TRBD2 | TRBJ2-3 | many | TRBV7-9 | TGTGCCAGCCTAGCGGGAGGGTCCACAGATACGCAGTATTTT | CASLAGGSTDTQYF
TRBD1 | TRBJ2-1 | few | TRBV12-3/TRBV12-4 | TGTGCCAGCAGTACCGGGACAGGGGTTGTGGATGAGCAGTTCTTC | CASSTGTGVVDEQFF
NA | TRBJ1-1 | many | TRBV12-3/TRBV12-4 | TGTGCCAGCCCCTACTCTTTCTTT | CASPYSFF
TRBD2 | TRBJ2-3 | few | TRBV11-2 | TGTGCCAGCAGCCCAACTAGCGGGGGCAAGTATTTT | CASSPTSGGKYF
TRBD1 | TRBJ1-2 | many | TRBV15 | TGTGCCACCAGCAGAGATAGGACAGGGTCGTATGGCTACACCTTC | CATSRDRTGSYGYTF
NA | TRBJ2-2 | NA | TRBV9 | TGTGCCAGCAGCGTAGTAACATCCCCTCGGGCCGGGGAGCTGTTTTTT | CASSVVTSPRAGELFF
TRBD2 | TRBJ2-5 | few | TRBV20-1 | TGCAGTGCCCAGCCCGTGGGGGGGGAGGAGACCCAGTACTTC | CSAQPVGGEETQYF
NA | TRBJ2-3 | many | TRBV9 | TGTGCCAGCAGCGTAGGAACAGGGAGTAGCACAGATACGCAGTATTTT | CASSVGTGSSTDTQYF
NA | TRBJ1-1 | NA | TRBV25-1 | TGTGCCAGCAGTGGCCAGATGAACACTGAAGCTTTCTTT | CASSGQMNTEAFF
TRBD2 | TRBJ2-3 | many | TRBV7-3 | TGTGCCAGCAGCGCCCTACTAGCGGGGGGGCCGGATACGCAGTATTTT | CASSALLAGGPDTQYF
TRBD1 | TRBJ1-1 | many | TRBV11-2 | TGTGCCAGCAGCTTAACGGGGCCAGGGGGCACTGAAGCTTTCTTT | CASSLTGPGGTEAFF
NA | TRBJ2-3 | once | TRBV10-1 | TGCGCCAGCAGTGAGTTGGGTATTAGCACAGATACGCAGTATTTT | CASSELGISTDTQYF